The 23 T cell receptor beta chains listed next were all sequenced from one sample in a study of regulatory T cells in long-lasting Graves disease. Noted time point: persistent/refractory GD, antithyroid drugs over 5 years with positive TRAb. Extracted PBMC RNA gave rise to the TCR library. Libraries of TCR beta came from iRepertoire HTBI primers plus Arm-PCR of CDR3 regions. TCRdb ran MiXCR on the multiplex PCR reads and lists one entry per CDR3 protein. Among under 450,000 distinct CDR3 sequences listed, approximately 23% were seen once. Sequences were derived from peripheral blood mononuclear cells (PBMCs), sampled when the disease was refractory, from a patient treated with antithyroid drugs. These TCRs come from a woman aged 40 to 50 with Graves disease.

This clonotype came up many times. The chain couples TRBV11-1 to TRBJ1-1; D is unresolved. This CDR3 is built from 15 residues. CDR1 is SGHAT, CDR2 FQDESV, per germline (reference sequence). The V and J ends lost 1 base and 1 base respectively, with 10 bases between them. This CDR3 reads CASSLERLANTEAFF. DNA of the CDR3: TGTGCCAGCAGCTTAGAGAGACTAGCGAACACTGAAGCTTTCTTT. The full variable domain, rest sourced from reference TRBV11-1 and TRBJ1-1, is EAEVAQSPRYKITEKSQAVAFWCDPISGHATLYWYRQILGQGPELLVQFQDESVVDDSQLPKDRFSAERLKGVDSTLKIQPAELGDSAMYLCASSLERLANTEAFFGQGTRLTVV.

There are many counts of this clonotype. CDR3 sequence reads: CASKEGGAVRNQPQHF. The CDR3 DNA reads as TGTGCCAGCAAAGAAGGAGGGGCGGTACGAAATCAGCCCCAGCATTTT. The chain combines TRBV28 with TRBJ1-5; maybe TRBD1 (5 bases). Trimming left V 7 bases short and J 4 bases short, with 20 bases between. The CDR3 is made up of 16 amino acids. Germline values: CDR1 MDHEN, CDR2 SYDVKM.

The chain recombines TRBV20-1 with TRBJ1-4, with D possibly TRBD1 on 6 matching bases. Germline V CDR1 and CDR2: DFQATT, SNEGSKA (reference sequence). This CDR3 comprises 13 residues. The V and J ends lost 5 bases and 0 bases respectively, with 7 bases between them. CDR3 nucleotides: TGCAGTGCTCGGGACACAACTAATGAAAAACTGTTTTTT. It translates to CSARDTTNEKLFF.

The chain carries TRBV7-8 and TRBJ1-5; 11 nucleotides align to TRBD1. The V segment lost 5 bases and the J segment 2 bases; nucleotides outside the gene matches: 8. CDR3 size: 17 residues. Germline lookup yields CDR1 SGHVS and CDR2 FQNEAQ. In DNA, the CDR3 is TGTGCCAGCAGCCCCCGGGACAGGGGGTTTGGCAATCAGCCCCAGCATTTT. It codes for CASSPRDRGFGNQPQHF. Combining the CDR3 with reference TRBV7-8 and TRBJ1-5 gives the whole variable domain GAGVSQSPRYKVAKRGQDVALRCDPISGHVSLFWYQQALGQGPEFLTYFQNEAQLDKSGLPSDRFFAERPEGSVSTLKIQRTQQEDSAVYLCASSPRDRGFGNQPQHFGDGTRLSIL.

This clonotype was counted many times. This chain uses TRBV28 with TRBJ1-4; 7 positions agree with TRBD1. The CDR3 totals 11 residues. Germline CDR1 MDHEN, CDR2 SYDVKM. Unmatched junction bases numbered 2, after V lost 4 bases and J lost 12 bases. CDR3 in amino acids: CASSSRGELFF. The DNA for the CDR3 is TGTGCCAGCAGTTCCAGGGGGGAACTGTTTTTT.

This clonotype was observed at least ten times. The V and J genes are TRBV7-3 and TRBJ2-2; D is undetermined. Germline loops: CDR1 SGHTA, CDR2 FQGTGA. V shed 8 bases and J shed 4 bases, with 11 bases lying between them. The CDR3 length is 13 residues. The CDR3 sequence: CASGIRTTGELFF. The CDR3, as DNA: TGTGCCAGCGGCATAAGGACCACCGGGGAGCTGTTTTTT.

This clonotype was seen repeatedly, ten times or more. V gene TRBV28 combines with J gene TRBJ2-7; 7 bases fit TRBD1. Germline V gene lookup returns CDR1 MDHEN and CDR2 SYDVKM. V lost 6 bases, J lost 3 bases, and 11 bases stayed unmatched. The length of the CDR3 is 15 residues. In DNA form, the CDR3 reads TGTGCCAGCAGACCAGACAGGGTGGGACGCTACGAGCAGTACTTC. It encodes CASRPDRVGRYEQYF.

The V call is TRBV6-2 or TRBV6-3, the J call TRBJ2-3; 9 nucleotides match TRBD1. V dropped 4 bases and J dropped 6; count of bases not matched to a gene: 11. Germline V CDR1 and CDR2: MNHEY, SVGEGT. The CDR3 has 16 amino acids. The CDR3: CASSSLRTGVGDTQYF. The CDR3 DNA follows: TGTGCCAGCAGTTCCCTTCGGACAGGGGTCGGGGATACGCAGTATTTT.

This clonotype was detected ten times or more. The V gene is TRBV28, the J gene TRBJ1-6; D gene ambiguous. V was pared by 5 bases and J by 8 bases, with 10 bases between. The CDR3 is 13 residues long. Germline V gene lookup returns CDR1 MDHEN and CDR2 SYDVKM. The CDR3 here is CASSPPSYSPLHF. The CDR3 coding sequence is TGTGCCAGCAGTCCGCCCTCCTATTCACCCCTCCACTTT.

CDR3 residues: CASSLLAPGGAQYF. CDR3 sequence (DNA): TGTGCCAGCAGCTTACTAGCGCCGGGAGGCGCCCAGTACTTC. The V and J genes are TRBV11-2 and TRBJ2-5; 7 positions agree with TRBD2. Germline lookup yields CDR1 SGHAT and CDR2 FQNNGV. The CDR3 has 14 amino acids. The trim removed 2 bases at V and 9 bases at J, leaving 9 bases unmatched.

The chain recombines TRBV20-1 with TRBJ2-7, with D perhaps being TRBD1 or TRBD2 (5 bases each). This CDR3 has 14 residues. Germline V gene sequence: CDR1 DFQATT, CDR2 SNEGSKA (reference sequence). The V gene lost 2 bases and the J gene lost 0 bases, with 11 bases spanning the gap. As DNA, the CDR3 is TGCAGTGCTAGACCCCCCGGGACCTCCTACGAGCAGTACTTC. Protein sequence: CSARPPGTSYEQYF.

This clonotype has ten or more counts. The chain is built from TRBV28 and TRBJ2-7; 9 bases match TRBD1. Germline values: CDR1 MDHEN, CDR2 SYDVKM. This CDR3 is 13 amino acids long. The V gene end was trimmed by 9 bases and the J gene end by 6 bases; junction bases not matched to a gene: 9. The CDR3 sequence is CASRTGDIREQYF. CDR3 nucleotide sequence: TGTGCCAGTCGGACAGGGGATATTCGCGAGCAGTACTTC.

The rearrangement joins TRBV20-1 to TRBJ2-7, with D maybe TRBD1 (6 bases). The V and J ends lost 3 bases and 10 bases respectively, with 13 bases between them. Germline V CDR1 and CDR2: DFQATT, SNEGSKA (reference sequence). The CDR3 contains 11 residues. This chain's CDR3 is CSARRDKPQYF. The CDR3 DNA follows: TGCAGTGCTAGGAGGGACAAGCCCCAGTACTTC.

This clonotype was found once. V usage is TRBV10-3 and J usage is TRBJ1-1; possibly TRBD1 for D (5 bases). Germline V gene sequence: CDR1 ENHRY, CDR2 SYGVKD. Trimming cost V 4 bases and J 2 bases, with 11 bases left between them. There are 14 residues in the CDR3. The CDR3 DNA follows: TGTGCCATCAGTGCTATTCAGGGAAACACTGAAGCTTTCTTT. Translation: CAISAIQGNTEAFF.

The sample holds many counts of this clonotype. The rearrangement links TRBV2 to TRBJ1-2; no firm D call. Trimming took 4 bases from V and 0 from J, leaving 3 bases between them. Germline CDR1 and CDR2: SNHLY and FYNNEI. The CDR3 extends over 12 amino acids. CDR3 loop: CASSATNYGYTF. The DNA of the CDR3 is TGTGCCAGCAGTGCTACTAACTATGGCTACACCTTC.

This clonotype was recorded a few times. V usage is TRBV19 and J usage is TRBJ2-2, with a tentative D call TRBD2 (5 bases). CDR1 is LNHDA, CDR2 SQIVND, per germline (reference sequence). With 7 bases removed from V and 8 bases from J, the gap between germline ends came to 17 bases. The CDR3 is 14 residues long. This CDR3 is CASKATGKEGELFF. The CDR3 nucleotides are TGTGCCAGTAAAGCTACGGGGAAGGAGGGGGAGCTGTTTTTT.

There are many counts of this clonotype. The rearrangement links TRBV20-1 to TRBJ2-1; no clear D gene. The CDR3 length is 10 residues. Germline V gives CDR1 DFQATT, CDR2 SNEGSKA (reference sequence). Trimming took off 2 bases at V and 7 bases at J, with 3 bases between the two ends. CDR3 region: CSARSNEQFF. In DNA form, the CDR3 reads TGCAGTGCTAGATCTAATGAGCAGTTCTTC.

This clonotype came up a few times. The CDR3 nucleotides are TGTGCCAGCAGCTTAATTGGGACTAGCGGTTTCTACGAGCAGTACTTC. This codes for CASSLIGTSGFYEQYF. The chain employs TRBV7-3 and TRBJ2-7; TRBD2 matches at 11 bases. This CDR3 region has 16 residues. V shed 1 base and J 3 bases; nucleotides not matched to a gene: 5. From germline, CDR1 is SGHTA and CDR2 FQGTGA. Using reference TRBV7-3 and TRBJ2-7 for the parts outside the CDR3, the full variable domain is GAGVSQTPSNKVTEKGKYVELRCDPISGHTALYWYRQSLGQGPEFLIYFQGTGAADDSGLPNDRFFAVRPEGSVSTLKIQRTERGDSAVYLCASSLIGTSGFYEQYFGPGTRLTVT.

This clonotype was picked up many times. The chain combines TRBV6-9 with TRBJ2-7; 9 nucleotides match TRBD2. V lost 3 bases to trimming and J lost 0 bases; unmatched junction nucleotides: 6. This CDR3 comprises 16 residues. Germline V lookup: CDR1 MNHGY, CDR2 SVAAGI. The CDR3 nucleotides are TGTGCCAGCAGTTACTCTGAGCGGGAGGTCTCCTACGAGCAGTACTTC. This gives the protein CASSYSEREVSYEQYF.

The chain is built from TRBV11-2 and TRBJ2-7; tentative D call: TRBD2 (5 bases). This CDR3 contains 15 residues. CDR1 is SGHAT and CDR2 is FQNNGV in the germline V gene. Between the trimmed V and J ends, which lost 0 bases and 1 base, there was a span of 10 bases. The CDR3 bases are TGTGCCAGCAGCTTAGAAAGAGCGGTGTCCTACGAGCAGTACTTC. It yields the protein CASSLERAVSYEQYF.

V gene TRBV11-3 combines with J gene TRBJ2-3, with D maybe TRBD1 (6 bases). V was cut by 6 bases and J by 6 bases, with 13 bases left in between. This CDR3 has 13 residues. From germline, CDR1 is SGHNT and CDR2 YENEEA. The CDR3 spells CASRQTGSDTQYF. The DNA of the CDR3 is TGTGCCAGCAGACAGACAGGCTCCGATACGCAGTATTTT. The full variable domain, completed using reference TRBV11-3 and TRBJ2-3, is EAGVVQSPRYKIIEKKQPVAFWCNPISGHNTLYWYLQNLGQGPELLIRYENEEAVDDSQLPKDRFSAERLKGVDSTLKIQPAELGDSAVYLCASRQTGSDTQYFGPGTRLTVL.

This clonotype was seen a handful of times. The chain links TRBV25-1 to TRBJ2-3; D might be TRBD1 or TRBD2, each matching 5 bases. Trimming took off 10 bases at V and 2 bases at J, with 13 bases between the two ends. CDR1 and CDR2 (germline): MGHDK, SYGVNS. The CDR3 has 13 amino acids. The DNA for the CDR3 is TGTGCCACCCGGGACCCCCACACAGATACGCAGTATTTT. Translated: CATRDPHTDTQYF.

V gene TRBV20-1 combines with J gene TRBJ2-3, with 9 nucleotides matching TRBD2. The CDR3 is 13 amino acids. The germline V gene has CDR1 DFQATT and CDR2 SNEGSKA (reference sequence). The CDR3 here is CSFYLVAGVVQYF. CDR3 nucleotides: TGCAGCTTTTACTTGGTAGCGGGAGTCGTGCAGTATTTT.